This T cell receptor (beta chain) came from a study of blood T cell repertoires in COVID-19. Across the study: COVID-19 samples from acute and convalescent phases originated in the United States, Italy and Spain.

Authors' methods: The assay estimated nucleated cells by amplifying reference gene primers. Sequenced by immunoSEQ multiplex PCR; TCRdb stores in-frame clones only, minus some. V and J calls and clone size are those listed in that table; D and trimming were worked out from the DNA. The sample gives about 210,000 clones, roughly 87% of which show up once; approximately 10% is in the top ten. With V trimmed by 0 bases and J by 2 bases, 5 bases remained unmatched. CDR3 length: 16 residues. Germline assignment: CDR1 MGHRA and CDR2 YSYEKL. All enrollees were about 18 to 90 years old and from about 24 US areas. Cohort assignment relied on participant-reported clinical history.

Sequencing was done on a sample of PBMCs or T cells enriched from blood (not recorded which). The origin of this receptor is a man in his late teens or twenties with acute COVID-19. The chain recombines TRBV4-1 with TRBJ2-7; 9 bases agree with TRBD2. The CDR3 is CASSQEYERGAYEQYF. CDR3 bases: TGCGCCAGCAGCCAAGAATACGAGCGGGGGGCCTACGAGCAGTACTTC.